The T cell receptor beta chain described here comes from a study of CD8 T cells in ankylosing spondylitis. Of note for this clonotype: Its antigen remains unknown.

Findings and limits, study-wide: Seemingly distinctive of ankylosing spondylitis blood was a TCR beta motif formed by eight highly homologous variants. Reactive arthritis synovial fluid and blood previously showed some of these motif variants. The study looked at matched synovial fluid samples from ankylosing spondylitis patients. Disease-linked clones were reported to be significantly enriched there.

A quantitative 5'-RACE method, one with molecular barcodes, was used to make TCR beta libraries. TCRdb independently ran MiXCR on the 5' RACE reads; one entry per CDR3 protein. The data show 350,000 to 450,000 distinct CDR3 sequences, around 26% seen once. Germline loops: CDR1 MNHEY, CDR2 SMNVEV (reference sequence). Deletions cut 2 bases from V and 0 bases from J, with 14 bases between. The CDR3 consists of 17 residues. This receptor was obtained from a male donor with ankylosing spondylitis. Sequencing used blood, either unsorted or a sorted T cell fraction (not recorded which). The chain is built from TRBV27 and TRBJ2-1, with D possibly matching TRBD2 (5 bases). DNA for the CDR3: TGTGCCAGCAGTTTAAGCCCGAGGGTAGCCTCCTACAATGAGCAGTTCTTC. It is translated as CASSLSPRVASYNEQFF.